This T cell receptor beta chain was sequenced for a study of CD8 T cells in Susac syndrome. The V end was cut by 6 bases, the J end by 2 bases, with 13 bases between. The CDR3 is 14 residues long. Reverse transcription used roughly 0.45 to 1 ug RNA and random hexamers. Each CDR3 protein is one row after TCRdb ran MiXCR on the immunoSEQ multiplex PCR reads. The table includes roughly 80,000 distinct CDR3 sequences, more than 85% detected once. The specimen sequenced was CD8+ T cells from PBMCs. The V call is TRBV12-3 or TRBV12-4, the J call TRBJ1-2; D ambiguous. This receptor was taken from a human donor with multiple sclerosis. The CDR3 region has the DNA TGTGCCAGCAGACCCCGAGGGAGGAACTATGGCTACACCTTC. Its translation is CASRPRGRNYGYTF.